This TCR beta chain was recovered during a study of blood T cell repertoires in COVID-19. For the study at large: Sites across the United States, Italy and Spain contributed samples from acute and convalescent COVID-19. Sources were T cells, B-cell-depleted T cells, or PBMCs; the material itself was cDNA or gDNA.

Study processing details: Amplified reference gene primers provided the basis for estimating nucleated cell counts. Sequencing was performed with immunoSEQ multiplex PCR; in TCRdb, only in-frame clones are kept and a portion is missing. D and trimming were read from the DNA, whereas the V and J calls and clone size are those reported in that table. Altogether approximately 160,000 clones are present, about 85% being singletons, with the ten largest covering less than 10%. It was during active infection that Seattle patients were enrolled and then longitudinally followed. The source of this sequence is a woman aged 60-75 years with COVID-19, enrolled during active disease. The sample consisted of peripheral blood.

CDR3 loop: CASSLQTANTEAFF. The CDR3 nucleotides are TGCGCCAGCAGCTTACAGACAGCCAACACTGAAGCTTTCTTT. This chain connects TRBV5-1 to TRBJ1-1; a possible D gene is TRBD1 (5 bases). Between the trimmed V and J ends, which lost 2 bases and 2 bases, there was a span of 10 bases. CDR1 SGHRS and CDR2 YFSETQ come from the germline V gene. CDR3 length equals 14 residues.